The 29 T cell receptor beta chains below were found in one sample sequenced in a study of cytomegalovirus exposure and HLA in healthy donors. Primers included in the PCR were 60 Vbeta and 13 Jbeta primers. Some clones are missing from TCRdb's copy, which holds only in-frame ones; the method was immunoSEQ multiplex PCR. The sample consists of some 140,000 clones, around 77% of them appearing once. Input material: PBMCs. The receptors were sampled from a man between 50 and 59 years old in good health and CMV-seronegative.

This clone occurred once. The rearrangement links TRBV7-9 to TRBJ1-4, with 7 nucleotides matching TRBD1. The CDR3 is made up of 15 amino acids. V shed 5 bases, J shed 6 bases, and the junction held 9 bases outside the gene matches. Germline lookup yields CDR1 SEHNR and CDR2 FQNEAQ (reference sequence). CDR3 residues: CASSETRGVYEKLFF. The CDR3 DNA is TGTGCCAGCAGCGAAACCAGGGGGGTTTATGAAAAACTGTTTTTT. The full variable domain, its missing parts supplied by reference TRBV7-9 and TRBJ1-4, is DTGVSQNPRHKITKRGQNVTFRCDPISEHNRLYWYRQTLGQGPEFLTYFQNEAQLEKSRLLSDRFSAERPKGSFSTLEIQRTEQGDSAMYLCASSETRGVYEKLFFGSGTQLSVL.

The V call is TRBV5-6, the J call TRBJ2-5; no reliable D call. The CDR3 length is 11 residues. CDR1 is SGHDT, CDR2 YYEEEE, per germline. The ends were cut back, 5 bases at V and 5 bases at J, with 7 bases in the middle. The CDR3 DNA sequence: TGTGCCAGCAGTATCGGGGAGACCCAGTACTTC. Translating it yields CASSIGETQYF.

As DNA, the CDR3 is TGTGCCAGTAGTATTGACCGGGACAGTCATTCGCAGTTCGGAAACACCATATATTTT. It specifies CASSIDRDSHSQFGNTIYF. This chain connects TRBV19 to TRBJ1-3; the match to TRBD1 covers 7 bases. After removal of 3 bases from V and 4 bases from J, the junction contained 18 bases not matched to a gene. This CDR3 has 19 amino acids. The germline V gene encodes CDR1 LNHDA and CDR2 SQIVND (reference sequence). Together with reference TRBV19 and TRBJ1-3, the CDR3 gives the full variable domain: DGGITQSPKYLFRKEGQNVTLSCEQNLNHDAMYWYRQDPGQGLRLIYYSQIVNDFQKGDIAEGYSVSREKKESFPLTVTSAQKNPTAFYLCASSIDRDSHSQFGNTIYFGEGSWLTVV.

This clone was detected only a few times. V usage is TRBV7-9 and J usage is TRBJ2-2, with TRBD2 matching over 12 bases. V gave up 5 bases and J gave up 5 bases; unmatched junction bases: 3. The germline gives CDR1 SEHNR, CDR2 FQNEAQ (reference sequence). The CDR3 covers 15 residues. The CDR3 here is CASSPLAGGTGELFF. CDR3 coding DNA: TGTGCCAGCAGCCCCCTAGCGGGAGGGACCGGGGAGCTGTTTTTT.

The table lists this clone with a count of one. V gene TRBV27 combines with J gene TRBJ2-7; TRBD2 matches 14 bases. J lost 6 bases, V lost 5 bases, and 12 bases had no gene match. Looked up from germline, CDR1 is MNHEY and CDR2 is SMNVEV (reference sequence). CDR3 length equals 17 residues. CDR3 amino acids: CASSPERLAGGPSEQYF. The CDR3 region has the DNA TGTGCCAGCAGTCCGGAGCGACTAGCGGGAGGGCCCAGCGAGCAGTACTTC.

The chain recombines TRBV28 with TRBJ2-2, with D possibly TRBD2 on 6 matching bases. The CDR3 extends over 13 amino acids. The germline V and J ends were trimmed by 9 bases and 2 bases, with 10 bases remaining between them. Germline assignment: CDR1 MDHEN and CDR2 SYDVKM. CDR3 sequence reads: CASGGANTGELFF. DNA for the CDR3: TGTGCCAGTGGCGGGGCAAACACCGGGGAGCTGTTTTTT.

The sample holds a few counts of this clone. The V and J genes are TRBV30 and TRBJ1-1; 9 bases are shared with TRBD1. The CDR3 contains 14 residues. Germline CDR1 reads GTSNPN; CDR2 reads SVGIG (reference sequence). V gave up 2 bases and J gave up 3 bases; unmatched junction bases: 4. The CDR3 sequence: CAWSQDRGYTEAFF. CDR3 coding DNA: TGTGCCTGGAGTCAGGACAGGGGTTACACTGAAGCTTTCTTT.

The J gene is TRBJ2-6, the V gene TRBV11-2, with 8 bases fitting TRBD2. V shed 5 bases, J shed 0 bases, and the junction held 6 bases outside the gene matches. Germline V gene lookup returns CDR1 SGHAT and CDR2 FQNNGV. The CDR3 is 17 residues long. The CDR3 DNA is TGTGCCAGCAGCCGGGTAGCGGGACACTCTGGGGCCAACGTCCTGACTTTC. Protein: CASSRVAGHSGANVLTF. The full variable domain, its missing parts supplied by reference TRBV11-2 and TRBJ2-6, is EAGVAQSPRYKIIEKRQSVAFWCNPISGHATLYWYQQILGQGPKLLIQFQNNGVVDDSQLPKDRFSAERLKGVDSTLKIQPAKLEDSAVYLCASSRVAGHSGANVLTFGAGSRLTVL.

This clone was seen just once. The chain links TRBV7-9 to TRBJ2-6, with no clear D. The germline V gene has CDR1 SEHNR and CDR2 FQNEAQ (reference sequence). V lost 1 base and J 2 bases, leaving 6 bases between the germline ends. The CDR3 totals 15 residues. The CDR3 is CASSLDGAGANVLTF. The CDR3 DNA follows: TGTGCCAGCAGCTTAGATGGAGCTGGGGCCAACGTCCTGACTTTC. Combining the CDR3 with reference TRBV7-9 and TRBJ2-6 gives the whole variable domain DTGVSQNPRHKITKRGQNVTFRCDPISEHNRLYWYRQTLGQGPEFLTYFQNEAQLEKSRLLSDRFSAERPKGSFSTLEIQRTEQGDSAMYLCASSLDGAGANVLTFGAGSRLTVL.

The V call is TRBV4-3, the J call TRBJ2-1; 9 bases agree with TRBD2. This CDR3 spans 16 amino acids. After removal of 0 bases from V and 4 bases from J, the junction contained 4 bases not matched to a gene. Germline assignment: CDR1 LGHNA and CDR2 YSLEER. Here the CDR3 reads CASSQEGSGSYNEQFF. The CDR3 nucleotides are TGCGCCAGCAGCCAAGAGGGTAGCGGGAGTTACAATGAGCAGTTCTTC.

About this clone: One base separates it from a far larger clone, so it is likely a read error. V gene TRBV25-1 combines with J gene TRBJ2-3; 10 nucleotides agree with TRBD2. The CDR3 loop spans 14 amino acids. Losses at the gene ends were 4 bases for V and 4 bases for J; bases not matched to a gene: 2. Germline assignment: CDR1 MGHDK and CDR2 SYGVNS. In DNA, the CDR3 is TGTGCCAGCAGTGCTAGCGGGAGCGCAGATACGCAGTATTTT. Its translation is CASSASGSADTQYF.

The sample holds one count of this clone. V and J are TRBV6-1 and TRBJ2-5, with D possibly being TRBD2 (6 bases). Trimming took off 4 bases at V and 5 bases at J, with 11 bases between the two ends. This CDR3 comprises 13 residues. Germline V CDR1 and CDR2: MNHNS, SASEGT. CDR3 sequence (DNA): TGTGCCAGCAGTGTTGGAGGGAGGGAGACCCAGTACTTC. Its translation: CASSVGGRETQYF.

This clone occurred a few times. V usage is TRBV2 and J usage is TRBJ1-5; tentative D call: TRBD1 (6 bases). V was trimmed by 7 bases and J by 3 bases, leaving 13 bases between them. This CDR3 contains 14 residues. Germline assignment: CDR1 SNHLY and CDR2 FYNNEI. CDR3 coding DNA: TGTGCCAGCATGGGGACAAACTCCAATCAGCCCCAGCATTTT. Translation: CASMGTNSNQPQHF.

The chain links TRBV27 to TRBJ2-1; the D gene is possibly TRBD1 (6 bases). CDR3 length equals 12 residues. V lost 6 bases and J 5 bases, leaving 8 bases between the germline ends. Germline V gives CDR1 MNHEY, CDR2 SMNVEV (reference sequence). The CDR3 sequence is CASRRGNNEQFF. Here the CDR3 DNA reads TGTGCCAGCAGGAGGGGGAACAATGAGCAGTTCTTC.

Concerning this clone itself: One junction end does not reproduce the germline sequence, and a read error may be involved. The chain carries TRBV13 and TRBJ1-3; D unresolved. Per germline, CDR1 PRHDT and CDR2 FYEKMQ (reference sequence). The CDR3 sequence is 14 residues long. CDR3 region: CASSLGFTGNTIYF. The CDR3 DNA reads as TGTGCCAGCAGCCTAGGTTTCACTGGAAACACCATATATTTT.

The V call is TRBV7-8, the J call TRBJ2-2, with 13 bases identical to TRBD2. The CDR3 has 18 residues. From germline, CDR1 is SGHVS and CDR2 FQNEAQ. With V trimmed by 3 bases and J by 2 bases, 6 bases remained unmatched. CDR3 DNA sequence: TGTGCCAGCAGCTTCGGACTAGCGGGAGCTAGAAACACCGGGGAGCTGTTTTTT. Encoded protein: CASSFGLAGARNTGELFF.

This rearrangement joins TRBV2 to TRBJ2-7; D is ambiguous. V lost 1 base and J 1 base, leaving 8 bases between the germline ends. Germline V gene lookup returns CDR1 SNHLY and CDR2 FYNNEI. This CDR3 spans 14 amino acids. The CDR3 DNA reads TGTGCCAGCAGTGAAGACGGAGAATCCTACGAGCAGTACTTC. Protein: CASSEDGESYEQYF.

The chain carries TRBV10-3 and TRBJ1-5, with D uncertain. Germline values: CDR1 ENHRY, CDR2 SYGVKD. The V gene lost 3 bases and the J gene lost 8 bases, with 8 bases spanning the gap. The CDR3 is 12 amino acids. The CDR3, as DNA: TGTGCCATCAGTGAAGGAGAGAAGCCCCAGCATTTT. As protein: CAISEGEKPQHF.

CDR3 sequence: CAWSLGQRNTIYF. CDR3 nucleotide sequence: TGTGCCTGGAGTCTGGGACAAAGAAACACCATATATTTT. J is TRBJ1-3 and V is TRBV30; perhaps TRBD1 as D (6 bases). The CDR3 consists of 13 residues. Trimming cost V 2 bases and J 5 bases, with 10 bases left between them. The germline CDR1 and CDR2 sequences are GTSNPN and SVGIG (reference sequence).

The chain recombines TRBV6-5 with TRBJ1-6, with 7 bases identical to TRBD1. This CDR3 is built from 12 residues. Germline lookup yields CDR1 MNHEY and CDR2 SVGAGI. Trimming at V came to 6 bases and at J to 8 bases, leaving 1 base not matched to a gene. DNA for the CDR3: TGTGCCAGCAGGCAGGGGGATTCACCCCTCCACTTT. It codes for CASRQGDSPLHF.

The chain uses TRBV6-5 and TRBJ2-2; TRBD1 aligns across 7 bases. Unmatched junction bases numbered 8, after V lost 4 bases and J lost 9 bases. CDR1 is MNHEY and CDR2 is SVGAGI in the germline V gene. The CDR3 has 14 residues. As DNA, the CDR3 is TGTGCCAGCAGTTCAAACAGGGGCCCAAGGGAGCTGTTTTTT. Protein product: CASSSNRGPRELFF.

The chain links TRBV29-1 to TRBJ2-7, with 14 bases fitting TRBD2. The CDR3 covers 15 residues. CDR1 is SQVTM, CDR2 ANQGSEA, per germline. The V and J ends lost 0 bases and 3 bases, in that order; junction bases with no gene match: 1. Here the CDR3 DNA reads TGCAGCGTTGAAGAAGGGACTAGCGGGAGCTACGAGCAGTACTTC. It encodes CSVEEGTSGSYEQYF.

The gene calls are TRBV5-1 and TRBJ2-2, with 9 bases that match TRBD2. V trimming: 1 base; J trimming: 4 bases; junction bases outside the gene matches: 5. The CDR3 totals 16 residues. Germline lookup yields CDR1 SGHRS and CDR2 YFSETQ. CDR3 coding DNA: TGCGCCAGCAGCTTGCGGGTTAGCGGGAGCACCGGGGAGCTGTTTTTT. Its protein product is CASSLRVSGSTGELFF.

The genes are TRBV5-1 and TRBJ2-7; D is perhaps TRBD1 (6 bases). Germline CDR1 SGHRS, CDR2 YFSETQ. Trimming removed 0 bases at V and 4 bases at J, with 14 bases between. The CDR3 loop spans 15 amino acids. CDR3 bases: TGCGCCAGCAGCTTGGGTGAGCAGGGGAGTTACGAGCAGTACTTC. It is translated as CASSLGEQGSYEQYF.

This chain links TRBV20-1 with TRBJ2-1; D unclear. CDR3 length equals 11 residues. The germline V gene has CDR1 DFQATT and CDR2 SNEGSKA (reference sequence). Trimming removed 8 bases from V and 6 bases from J, with 11 bases in between. The CDR3 spells CSSSSPNEQFF. The CDR3 region has the DNA TGCAGTTCCTCCTCCCCCAATGAGCAGTTCTTC.

The chain is built from TRBV19 and TRBJ2-6; 12 bases are a match to TRBD1. The CDR3 loop spans 16 amino acids. Germline-derived CDR1 and CDR2 are LNHDA and SQIVND (reference sequence). J was trimmed by 1 base and V by 8 bases; bases with no gene match: 3. The CDR3 sequence is CASGGQGASGANVLTF. The CDR3 coding sequence is TGTGCCAGTGGGGGACAGGGGGCGTCTGGGGCCAACGTCCTGACTTTC. Filled out from reference TRBV19 and TRBJ2-6, the complete variable domain reads DGGITQSPKYLFRKEGQNVTLSCEQNLNHDAMYWYRQDPGQGLRLIYYSQIVNDFQKGDIAEGYSVSREKKESFPLTVTSAQKNPTAFYLCASGGQGASGANVLTFGAGSRLTVL.

The chain links TRBV5-1 to TRBJ2-6; 8 bases are a match to TRBD1. Germline V CDR1 and CDR2: SGHRS, YFSETQ. CDR3 length: 17 amino acids. Trimming cost V 4 bases and J 0 bases; bases outside gene matches: 6. The CDR3 spells CASSRTGSYSGANVLTF. CDR3 coding DNA: TGCGCCAGCAGCAGGACAGGGTCTTACTCTGGGGCCAACGTCCTGACTTTC.

The chain uses TRBV15 and TRBJ2-1; weak D call: TRBD1 (5 bases). The V and J ends lost 4 bases and 5 bases respectively, with 12 bases between them. The CDR3 loop spans 14 amino acids. CDR1 and CDR2 from the germline V gene are LNHNV and YYDKDF (reference sequence). The CDR3 DNA reads as TGTGCCACCAGCACCAGACAGACCCACAATGAGCAGTTCTTC. Residues: CATSTRQTHNEQFF. Together with reference TRBV15 and TRBJ2-1, the CDR3 gives the full variable domain: DAMVIQNPRYQVTQFGKPVTLSCSQTLNHNVMYWYQQKSSQAPKLLFHYYDKDFNNEADTPDNFQSRRPNTSFCFLDIRSPGLGDTAMYLCATSTRQTHNEQFFGPGTRLTVL.

This chain links TRBV11-2 with TRBJ2-7; perhaps TRBD2 as D (5 bases). Trimming removed 0 bases from V and 0 bases from J, with 9 bases in between. The CDR3 runs to 15 residues. Looked up from germline, CDR1 is SGHAT and CDR2 is FQNNGV. The DNA of the CDR3 is TGTGCCAGCAGCTTAGACCCTCGGGACTCCTACGAGCAGTACTTC. This translates into CASSLDPRDSYEQYF.